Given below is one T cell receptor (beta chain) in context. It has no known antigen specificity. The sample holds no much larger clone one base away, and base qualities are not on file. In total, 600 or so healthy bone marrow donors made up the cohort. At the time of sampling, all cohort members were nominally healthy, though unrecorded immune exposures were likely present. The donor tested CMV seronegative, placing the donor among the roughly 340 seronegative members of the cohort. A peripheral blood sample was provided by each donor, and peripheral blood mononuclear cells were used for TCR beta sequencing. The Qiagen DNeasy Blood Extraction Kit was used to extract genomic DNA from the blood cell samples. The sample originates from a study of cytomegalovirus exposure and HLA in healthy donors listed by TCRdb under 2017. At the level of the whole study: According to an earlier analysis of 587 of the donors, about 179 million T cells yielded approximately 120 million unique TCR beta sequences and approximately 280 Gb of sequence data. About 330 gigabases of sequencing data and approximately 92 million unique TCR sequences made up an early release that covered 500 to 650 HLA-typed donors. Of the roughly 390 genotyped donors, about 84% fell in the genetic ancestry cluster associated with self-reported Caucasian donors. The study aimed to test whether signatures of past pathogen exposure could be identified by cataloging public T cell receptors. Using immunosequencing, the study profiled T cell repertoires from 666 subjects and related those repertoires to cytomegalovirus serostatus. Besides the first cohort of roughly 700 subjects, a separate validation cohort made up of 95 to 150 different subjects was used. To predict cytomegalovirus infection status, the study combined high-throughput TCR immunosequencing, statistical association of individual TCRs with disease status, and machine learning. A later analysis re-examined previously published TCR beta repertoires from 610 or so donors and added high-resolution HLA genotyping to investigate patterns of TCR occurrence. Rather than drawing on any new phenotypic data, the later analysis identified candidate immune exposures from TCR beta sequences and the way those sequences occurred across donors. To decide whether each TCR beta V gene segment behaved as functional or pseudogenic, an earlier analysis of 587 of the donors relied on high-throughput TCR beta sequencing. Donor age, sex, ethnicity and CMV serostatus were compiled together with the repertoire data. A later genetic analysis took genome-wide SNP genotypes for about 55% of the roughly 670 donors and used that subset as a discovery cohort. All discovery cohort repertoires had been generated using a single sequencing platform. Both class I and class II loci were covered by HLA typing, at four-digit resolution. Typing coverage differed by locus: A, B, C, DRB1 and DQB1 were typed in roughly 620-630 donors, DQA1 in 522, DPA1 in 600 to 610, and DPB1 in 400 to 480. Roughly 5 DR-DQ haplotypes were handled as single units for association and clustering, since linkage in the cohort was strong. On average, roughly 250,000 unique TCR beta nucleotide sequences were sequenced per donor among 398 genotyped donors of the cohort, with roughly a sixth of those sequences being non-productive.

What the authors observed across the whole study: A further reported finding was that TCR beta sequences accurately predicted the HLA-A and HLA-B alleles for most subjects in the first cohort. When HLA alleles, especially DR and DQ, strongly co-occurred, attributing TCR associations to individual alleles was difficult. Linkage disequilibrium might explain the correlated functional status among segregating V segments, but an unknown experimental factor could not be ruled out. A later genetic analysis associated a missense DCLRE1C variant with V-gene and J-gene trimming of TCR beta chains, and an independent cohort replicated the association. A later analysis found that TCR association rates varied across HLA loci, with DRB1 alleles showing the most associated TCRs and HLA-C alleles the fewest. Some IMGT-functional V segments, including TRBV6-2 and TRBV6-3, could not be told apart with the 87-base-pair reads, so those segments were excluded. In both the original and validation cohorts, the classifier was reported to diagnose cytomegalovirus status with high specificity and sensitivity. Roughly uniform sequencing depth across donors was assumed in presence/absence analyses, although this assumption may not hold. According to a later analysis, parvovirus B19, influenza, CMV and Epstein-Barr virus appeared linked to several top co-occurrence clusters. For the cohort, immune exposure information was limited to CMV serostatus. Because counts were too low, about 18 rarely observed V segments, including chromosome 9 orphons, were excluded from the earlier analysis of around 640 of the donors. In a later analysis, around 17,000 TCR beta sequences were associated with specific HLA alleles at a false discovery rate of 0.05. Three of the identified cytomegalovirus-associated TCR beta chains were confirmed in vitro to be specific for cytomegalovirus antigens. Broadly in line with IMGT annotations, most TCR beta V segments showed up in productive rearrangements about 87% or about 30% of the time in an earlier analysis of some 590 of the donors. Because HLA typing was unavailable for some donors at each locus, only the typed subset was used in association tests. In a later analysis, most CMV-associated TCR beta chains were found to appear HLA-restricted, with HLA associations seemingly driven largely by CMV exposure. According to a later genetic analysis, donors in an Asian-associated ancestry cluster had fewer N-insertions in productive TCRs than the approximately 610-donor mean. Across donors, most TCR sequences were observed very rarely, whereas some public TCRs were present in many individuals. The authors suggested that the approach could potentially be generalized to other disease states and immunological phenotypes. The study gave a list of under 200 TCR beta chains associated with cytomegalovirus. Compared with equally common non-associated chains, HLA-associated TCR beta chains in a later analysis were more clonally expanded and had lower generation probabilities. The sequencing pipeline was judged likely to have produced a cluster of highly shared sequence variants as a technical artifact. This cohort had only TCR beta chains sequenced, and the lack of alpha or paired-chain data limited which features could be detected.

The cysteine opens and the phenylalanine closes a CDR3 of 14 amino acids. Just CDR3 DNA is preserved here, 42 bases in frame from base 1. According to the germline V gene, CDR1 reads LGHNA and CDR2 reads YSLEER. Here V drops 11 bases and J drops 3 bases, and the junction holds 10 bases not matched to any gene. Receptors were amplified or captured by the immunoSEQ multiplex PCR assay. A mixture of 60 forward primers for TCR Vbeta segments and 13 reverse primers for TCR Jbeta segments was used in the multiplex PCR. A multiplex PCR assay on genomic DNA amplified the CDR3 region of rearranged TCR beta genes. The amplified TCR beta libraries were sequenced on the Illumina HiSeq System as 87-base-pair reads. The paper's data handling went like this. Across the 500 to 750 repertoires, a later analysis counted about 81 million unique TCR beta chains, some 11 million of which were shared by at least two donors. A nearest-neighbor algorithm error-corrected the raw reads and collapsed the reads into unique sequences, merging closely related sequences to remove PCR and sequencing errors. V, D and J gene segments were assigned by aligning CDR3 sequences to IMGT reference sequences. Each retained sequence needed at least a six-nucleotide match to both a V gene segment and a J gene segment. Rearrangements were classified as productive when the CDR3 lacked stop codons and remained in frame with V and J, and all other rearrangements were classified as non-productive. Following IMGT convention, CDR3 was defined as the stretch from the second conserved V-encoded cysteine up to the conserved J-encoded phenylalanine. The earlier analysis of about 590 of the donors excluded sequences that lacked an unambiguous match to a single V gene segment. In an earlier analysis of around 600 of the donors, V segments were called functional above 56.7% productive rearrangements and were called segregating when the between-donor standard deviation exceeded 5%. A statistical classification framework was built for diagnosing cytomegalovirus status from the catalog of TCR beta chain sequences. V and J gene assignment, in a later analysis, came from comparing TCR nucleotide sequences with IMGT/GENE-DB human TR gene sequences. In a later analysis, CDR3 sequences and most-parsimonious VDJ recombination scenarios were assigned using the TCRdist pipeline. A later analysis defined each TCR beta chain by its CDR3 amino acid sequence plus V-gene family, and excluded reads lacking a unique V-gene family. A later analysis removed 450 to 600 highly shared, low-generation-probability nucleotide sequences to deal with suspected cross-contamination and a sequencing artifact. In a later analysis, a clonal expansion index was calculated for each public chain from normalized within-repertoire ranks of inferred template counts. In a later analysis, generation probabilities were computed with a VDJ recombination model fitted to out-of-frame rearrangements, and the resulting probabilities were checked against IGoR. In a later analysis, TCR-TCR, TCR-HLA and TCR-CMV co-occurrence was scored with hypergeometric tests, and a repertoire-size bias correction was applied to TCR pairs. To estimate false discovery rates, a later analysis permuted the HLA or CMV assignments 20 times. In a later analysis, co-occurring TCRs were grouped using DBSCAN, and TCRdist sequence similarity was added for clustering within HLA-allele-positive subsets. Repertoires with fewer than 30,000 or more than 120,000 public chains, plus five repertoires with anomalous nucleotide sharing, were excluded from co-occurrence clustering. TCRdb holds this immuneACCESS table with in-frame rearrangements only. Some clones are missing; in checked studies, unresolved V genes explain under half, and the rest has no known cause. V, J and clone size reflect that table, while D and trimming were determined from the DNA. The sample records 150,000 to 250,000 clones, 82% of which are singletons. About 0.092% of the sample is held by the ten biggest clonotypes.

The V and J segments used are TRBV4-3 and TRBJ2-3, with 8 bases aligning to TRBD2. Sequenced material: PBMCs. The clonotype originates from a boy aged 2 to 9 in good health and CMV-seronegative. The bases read TGCGCCTGTCGCCAAGGCGGGGGGACAGATACGCAGTATTTT. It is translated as CACRQGGGTDTQYF.